Listed here are 5 T cell receptor beta chains from one sample, sequenced in a study of cytomegalovirus exposure and HLA in healthy donors. Using immunoSEQ multiplex PCR, the repertoire was profiled, and TCRdb retains in-frame clones only, with some absent. The table shows 70,000 or so clones, with roughly 94% occurring only once. What was sequenced was PBMCs. The source is a man aged 18-30 years in good health and CMV-seropositive.

The gene calls are TRBV7-8 and TRBJ2-1; 13 bases align to TRBD2. V gave up 6 bases and J gave up 9 bases; unmatched junction bases: 8. This CDR3 comprises 15 residues. CDR1 and CDR2 from the germline V gene are SGHVS and FQNEAQ. The CDR3 nucleotides are TGTGCCAGCAGGCGGACTAGCGGGGGAGTCGGTGAGCAGTTCTTC. Amino acid sequence: CASRRTSGGVGEQFF.

The J gene is TRBJ2-7, the V gene TRBV11-3, with D possibly matching TRBD1 (6 bases). Germline-derived CDR1 and CDR2 are SGHNT and YENEEA. The ends were cut back, 2 bases at V and 7 bases at J, with 9 bases in the middle. This CDR3 spans 12 amino acids. The chain's CDR3 is CASSLTQGEQYF. The DNA for the CDR3 is TGTGCCAGCAGCTTAACACAGGGTGAGCAGTACTTC.

The rearrangement links TRBV5-1 to TRBJ1-3; D might be TRBD1 (5 bases). The CDR3 is made up of 13 amino acids. Trimming pared 4 bases from V and 4 bases from J, leaving 9 bases between. The germline V gene encodes CDR1 SGHRS and CDR2 YFSETQ. The CDR3 loop is CASSPGSGNTIYF. CDR3 nucleotide sequence: TGCGCCAGCAGCCCAGGGTCAGGAAACACCATATATTTT.

The chain combines TRBV6-1 with TRBJ2-1; D is perhaps TRBD2 (5 bases). The V and J ends lost 8 bases and 0 bases respectively, with 8 bases between them. The CDR3 sequence is 13 residues long. Germline CDR1 reads MNHNS; CDR2 reads SASEGT. The CDR3 coding sequence is TGTGCCAGCGGGAGCCTCTCCTACAATGAGCAGTTCTTC. Translated: CASGSLSYNEQFF.

The DNA for the CDR3 is TGTGCCAGCAGTGAAAGGGAGGGGGTAGATACGCAGTATTTT. Its protein is CASSEREGVDTQYF. This rearrangement joins TRBV6-4 to TRBJ2-3; TRBD2 might be the D (7 bases). CDR1 and CDR2 from the germline V gene are MRHNA and SNTAGT. The ends were cut back, 3 bases at V and 5 bases at J, with 12 bases in the middle. This CDR3 has 14 residues.